The source of this T cell receptor (beta chain) is a study of blood T cell repertoires in COVID-19. The wider study: Samples taken during acute and convalescent COVID-19 were collected in the United States, Italy and Spain.

This table comes from immunoSEQ multiplex PCR, and its TCRdb copy is limited to in-frame clones, with some not included. In the table there are 200,000 to 300,000 clones, about 90% of which are singletons. CDR3 length equals 18 residues. Per germline, CDR1 LGHDT and CDR2 YNNKEL (reference sequence). The germline V and J ends were trimmed by 3 bases and 0 bases, with 19 bases remaining between them. Sequencing was done on a sample of peripheral blood. The chain has TRBV3-1 (or the pseudogene TRBV3-2) and TRBJ2-3; D might be TRBD2 (5 bases). The clonotype was recovered from a woman aged 40 to 55 with acute or convalescent COVID-19. DNA of the CDR3: TGTGCCAGCAGCCATGGACTTCCGTATAGAACAAGCACAGATACGCAGTATTTT. This encodes CASSHGLPYRTSTDTQYF.